The next 28 T cell receptor beta chains were all read from a single sample in a study of Ad26.COV2.S vaccination and SARS-CoV-2 variants. Method: immunoSEQ multiplex PCR; TCRdb's copy keeps in-frame clones and lacks some. The table has about 350,000 clones, roughly 84% seen once. Treatment described: 15 to 20 received Ad26.COV2.S at low or high dose, single or two shots; about five received placebo; per-sample allocation not given. Vaccine and placebo recipients were sampled on day 63 after the first injection. The input for sequencing was peripheral blood, taken in a trial of Ad26.COV2.S vaccine versus placebo. The source is a person aged 18-65 years who received the Ad26.COV2.S COVID-19 vaccine or a placebo.

This chain joins TRBV3-1 (or the pseudogene TRBV3-2) and TRBJ2-7, with 11 bases lining up with TRBD2. CDR1 LGHDT and CDR2 YNNKEL come from the germline V gene (reference sequence). The V gene end was trimmed by 5 bases and the J gene end by 2 bases; junction bases not matched to a gene: 5. The CDR3 covers 15 residues. In nucleotides, the CDR3 is TGTGCCAGCAGCTTGACTAGCGGGGCCGCCTACGAGCAGTACTTC. Encoded protein: CASSLTSGAAYEQYF.

This clone was detected once. The DNA for the CDR3 is TGTGCCAGCAGGAGCATAAAGATTGAGGAGCCCCAGCATTTT. Its protein is CASRSIKIEEPQHF. V usage is TRBV2 and J usage is TRBJ1-5; D gene uncertain. The CDR3 is 14 amino acids. Deletions cut 6 bases from V and 8 bases from J, with 17 bases between. Germline-derived CDR1 and CDR2 are SNHLY and FYNNEI.

V gene TRBV11-2 combines with J gene TRBJ2-3; 7 positions match TRBD2. CDR3 length: 15 amino acids. Trimming removed 1 base from V and 5 bases from J; junction bases left unmatched: 6. Germline V gene lookup returns CDR1 SGHAT and CDR2 FQNNGV. The CDR3 region is CASSLVGGRLDTQYF. DNA for the CDR3: TGTGCCAGCAGCTTAGTTGGCGGGAGATTAGATACGCAGTATTTT.

This clone is a singleton in its sample. This chain connects TRBV29-1 to TRBJ2-1; TRBD2 is a possible D gene (6 bases). Germline V lookup: CDR1 SQVTM, CDR2 ANQGSEA. The CDR3 loop spans 11 amino acids. Between the trimmed V and J ends, which lost 3 bases and 9 bases, there was a span of 9 bases. Written as DNA, the CDR3 is TGCAGCGTTGACGGGCGGGGTGAGCAGTTCTTC. Its translation is CSVDGRGEQFF.

The chain carries TRBV3-1 (or the pseudogene TRBV3-2) and TRBJ2-3; D perhaps matches TRBD1 (6 bases). The CDR3 runs 16 residues. Germline loops: CDR1 LGHDT, CDR2 YNNKEL (reference sequence). Deletions cut 3 bases from V and 3 bases from J, with 16 bases between. CDR3 sequence: CASSHPYSQGTDTQYF. Written as DNA, the CDR3 is TGTGCCAGCAGCCATCCATACTCTCAGGGGACAGATACGCAGTATTTT.

V usage is TRBV7-2 and J usage is TRBJ1-2, with 7 bases identical to TRBD1. CDR1 and CDR2 (germline): SGHTA, FQGNSA. This CDR3 is built from 15 residues. The V segment lost 4 bases and the J segment 2 bases; nucleotides outside the gene matches: 7. The DNA of the CDR3 is TGTGCCAGCAGCTACCGGGACAGTTCAAACTATGGCTACACCTTC. Its translation: CASSYRDSSNYGYTF.

The chain couples TRBV30 to TRBJ2-1; 8 bases align to TRBD2. CDR3 length: 15 amino acids. After removal of 0 bases from V and 6 bases from J, the junction contained 7 bases not matched to a gene. The germline gives CDR1 GTSNPN, CDR2 SVGIG (reference sequence). The CDR3 nucleotides read TGTGCCTGGAGTGTAAGAGCGGGAGTCGGCAATGAGCAGTTCTTC. Amino acids: CAWSVRAGVGNEQFF.

The V call is TRBV19, the J call TRBJ1-6, with 7 bases that match TRBD1. CDR3 length: 16 residues. After removal of 4 bases from V and 9 bases from J, the junction contained 12 bases not matched to a gene. Per germline, CDR1 LNHDA and CDR2 SQIVND (reference sequence). The CDR3: CASSTLQGDRSSPLHF. CDR3 in DNA: TGTGCCAGTAGTACACTCCAGGGGGATCGGAGTTCACCCCTCCACTTT.

The chain has TRBV7-9 and TRBJ2-7; D remains unclear. Between the trimmed V and J ends, which lost 5 bases and 5 bases, there was a span of 7 bases. The CDR3 length is 11 residues. Germline CDR1 is SEHNR and CDR2 is FQNEAQ (reference sequence). The CDR3 nucleotides are TGTGCCAGCAGCACGCCGAACGAGCAGTACTTC. This encodes CASSTPNEQYF.

CDR3 nucleotide sequence: TGTGCCAGCTCACCCTTCGCAGGGGAAGTCATGAACACTGAAGCTTTCTTT. As protein: CASSPFAGEVMNTEAFF. This chain connects TRBV18 to TRBJ1-1; D perhaps matches TRBD1 (6 bases). V was clipped by 3 bases and J by 0 bases, with 17 bases between them. The germline CDR1 and CDR2 sequences are KGHSH and LQKENI. The CDR3 consists of 17 residues.

This clone was counted once. The chain combines TRBV25-1 with TRBJ1-3, with unresolved D. The V and J ends lost 3 bases and 0 bases respectively, with 9 bases between them. This CDR3 contains 15 residues. Per germline, CDR1 MGHDK and CDR2 SYGVNS. The CDR3 nucleotides are TGTGCCAGCAGTGACACCACGTTCTCTGGAAACACCATATATTTT. It encodes CASSDTTFSGNTIYF.

Many counts were recorded for this clone. This chain links TRBV6-4 with TRBJ1-5; 10 bases match TRBD1. The CDR3 runs 15 residues. V was pared by 5 bases and J by 4 bases, with 5 bases of the junction left unmatched. In germline, CDR1 is MRHNA, CDR2 SNTAGT. This CDR3 is CASSPGQGGNQPQHF. As DNA, the CDR3 is TGTGCCAGCAGTCCAGGACAGGGGGGAAATCAGCCCCAGCATTTT.

On this clone itself: This CDR3 is also generated by other DNA sequences in the sample. The J gene is TRBJ2-3, the V gene TRBV10-1; D remains ambiguous. The CDR3 extends over 13 amino acids. Trimming shortened V by 5 bases and J by 3 bases, and 9 bases separated the two germline ends. Germline assignment: CDR1 WNHNN and CDR2 SYGVQD (reference sequence). The CDR3, as DNA: TGCGCCAGCAGTTTGACTGGGACAGATACGCAGTATTTT. Protein sequence: CASSLTGTDTQYF.

V and J are TRBV5-1 and TRBJ1-4, with D maybe TRBD1 (6 bases). This CDR3 contains 16 residues. The ends were cut back, 1 base at V and 3 bases at J, with 13 bases in the middle. Germline V gives CDR1 SGHRS, CDR2 YFSETQ. CDR3 sequence reads: CASSLLAGAANEKLFF. The CDR3 DNA reads TGCGCCAGCAGCTTGCTCGCGGGGGCTGCTAATGAAAAACTGTTTTTT.

The chain recombines TRBV5-1 with TRBJ1-6; 8 bases are a match to TRBD1. The V gene end was trimmed by 4 bases and the J gene end by 8 bases; junction bases not matched to a gene: 5. This CDR3 region has 14 residues. The germline CDR1 and CDR2 sequences are SGHRS and YFSETQ. CDR3 region: CASSPRQGYSPLHF. CDR3 coding DNA: TGCGCCAGCAGCCCGAGACAGGGGTATTCACCCCTCCACTTT.

This clone was detected once. DNA for the CDR3: TGTGCCAGCAGCATTCAGCGGGGGCCTATGAGCTCCTACAATGAGCAGTTCTTC. This sequence encodes CASSIQRGPMSSYNEQFF. The rearrangement joins TRBV7-9 to TRBJ2-1; 8 bases line up with TRBD2. The V segment lost 5 bases and the J segment 0 bases; nucleotides outside the gene matches: 12. Germline loops: CDR1 SEHNR, CDR2 FQNEAQ (reference sequence). This CDR3 is 18 amino acids long. Using reference TRBV7-9 and TRBJ2-1 for the parts outside the CDR3, the full variable domain is DTGVSQNPRHKITKRGQNVTFRCDPISEHNRLYWYRQTLGQGPEFLTYFQNEAQLEKSRLLSDRFSAERPKGSFSTLEIQRTEQGDSAMYLCASSIQRGPMSSYNEQFFGPGTRLTVL.

V gene TRBV11-3 combines with J gene TRBJ2-1; D may be TRBD1 or TRBD2 (5 bases each). There are 14 residues in the CDR3. Germline V gene data show CDR1 as SGHNT and CDR2 as YENEEA. V lost 1 base and J 8 bases, leaving 12 bases between the germline ends. Here the CDR3 reads CASSLGGDLDEQFF. The CDR3, as DNA: TGTGCCAGCAGCTTAGGAGGGGATTTGGATGAGCAGTTCTTC.

The chain links TRBV9 to TRBJ2-7; D unclear. The CDR3 spans 11 residues. Germline CDR1 and CDR2: SGDLS and YYNGEE. V was trimmed by 0 bases and J by 5 bases, leaving 3 bases between them. The CDR3 reads CASSVGDEQYF. CDR3 sequence (DNA): TGTGCCAGCAGCGTAGGGGACGAGCAGTACTTC.

The chain couples TRBV30 to TRBJ2-1, with D unresolved. Trimming removed 0 bases at V and 6 bases at J, with 12 bases between. The CDR3 spans 14 residues. The germline V gene encodes CDR1 GTSNPN and CDR2 SVGIG (reference sequence). The CDR3 loop reads CAWSVLAVSNEQFF. CDR3 sequence (DNA): TGTGCCTGGAGTGTATTGGCAGTCAGCAATGAGCAGTTCTTC.

The chain combines TRBV15 with TRBJ1-2; D is perhaps TRBD1 (5 bases). The CDR3 is 15 amino acids. With 1 base removed from V and 2 bases from J, the gap between germline ends came to 11 bases. CDR1 LNHNV and CDR2 YYDKDF come from the germline V gene (reference sequence). The DNA of the CDR3 is TGTGCCACCAGCAGAGGCAGGGCAGTAAACTATGGCTACACCTTC. Translation gives CATSRGRAVNYGYTF.

The chain employs TRBV2 and TRBJ1-5, with 7 bases matching TRBD1. The germline V gene encodes CDR1 SNHLY and CDR2 FYNNEI. The V and J ends lost 4 bases and 2 bases, in that order; junction bases with no gene match: 5. This CDR3 region has 15 residues. DNA of the CDR3: TGTGCCAGCAGTGTTAGGACAGGAGGCAATCAGCCCCAGCATTTT. This translates into CASSVRTGGNQPQHF.

This rearrangement joins TRBV9 to TRBJ2-1, with a weak D call TRBD2 (5 bases). This CDR3 spans 14 amino acids. V lost 0 bases, J lost 7 bases, and 11 bases lay in between. Germline loops: CDR1 SGDLS, CDR2 YYNGEE. The chain's CDR3 is CASSVDPSRNEQFF. CDR3 coding DNA: TGTGCCAGCAGCGTAGATCCTAGCAGGAATGAGCAGTTCTTC.

This clone was seen just once. This chain uses TRBV9 with TRBJ2-2; D possibly corresponds to TRBD2 (5 bases). Trimming shortened V by 0 bases and J by 3 bases, and 9 bases separated the two germline ends. The CDR3 consists of 15 residues. Germline-derived CDR1 and CDR2 are SGDLS and YYNGEE. The CDR3 nucleotides read TGTGCCAGCAGCGTAGGGTCGGGATACACCGGGGAGCTGTTTTTT. It yields the protein CASSVGSGYTGELFF.

This chain connects TRBV4-1 to TRBJ2-1; 8 bases are a match to TRBD2. This CDR3 contains 16 residues. The V gene's germline CDR1 is MGHRA and CDR2 YSYEKL. V was clipped by 0 bases and J by 7 bases; unmatched bases: 8. The CDR3 loop is CASSQEEAGGVNEQFF. In DNA, the CDR3 is TGCGCCAGCAGCCAAGAGGAGGCGGGAGGTGTGAATGAGCAGTTCTTC.

This clone turned up a few times. The J gene is TRBJ1-5, the V gene TRBV19; the match to TRBD1 covers 7 bases. Germline V lookup: CDR1 LNHDA, CDR2 SQIVND (reference sequence). The CDR3 has 15 residues. The V gene end was trimmed by 1 base and the J gene end by 4 bases; junction bases not matched to a gene: 4. The CDR3 loop reads CASSIGAGGNQPQHF. The CDR3 nucleotides are TGTGCCAGTAGTATAGGGGCAGGGGGGAATCAGCCCCAGCATTTT.

This chain joins TRBV27 and TRBJ2-2, with D possibly being TRBD1 (5 bases). This CDR3 has 14 residues. V dropped 5 bases and J dropped 8 bases, with 15 bases sitting between them. Germline CDR1 is MNHEY and CDR2 is SMNVEV (reference sequence). The CDR3 is CASSPRQFWGELFF. As DNA, the CDR3 is TGTGCCAGCAGTCCGCGACAGTTTTGGGGGGAGCTGTTTTTT.

The rearrangement uses TRBV18 and TRBJ1-4, with D unclear. CDR1 KGHSH and CDR2 LQKENI come from the germline V gene. The length of the CDR3 is 13 residues. V was clipped by 3 bases and J by 5 bases, with 7 bases between them. CDR3: CASSPARNEKLFF. For the CDR3, the DNA is TGTGCCAGCTCACCTGCACGGAATGAAAAACTGTTTTTT.

The chain recombines TRBV25-1 with TRBJ1-5; D uncertain. Germline V CDR1 and CDR2: MGHDK, SYGVNS. Deletions cut 6 bases from V and 2 bases from J, with 20 bases between. CDR3 size: 17 residues. CDR3 sequence reads: CASSPGTRARGNQPQHF. The CDR3 DNA follows: TGTGCCAGCAGCCCGGGTACGAGGGCTCGGGGCAATCAGCCCCAGCATTTT.